The clone carrying this T cell receptor (beta chain) was observed at least ten times. The germline CDR1 and CDR2 sequences are MNHEY and SMNVEV (reference sequence). Trimming pared 2 bases from V and 3 bases from J, leaving 15 bases between. CDR3 length equals 16 residues. The data derive from a study of kidney transplant recipient with SARS-CoV-2 infection. TCRdb redid the calling of the reads with MiXCR, one entry per CDR3 protein. The sample holds roughly 230,000 distinct CDR3 sequences; about 30% are singletons and the top ten take about 7%. The gene calls are TRBV27 and TRBJ2-3; D is undetermined. This material consisted of a blood sample, taken at baseline and on roughly day 110 from a kidney transplant recipient. This TCR derives from a young adult male patient who had COVID-19 and was a kidney transplant recipient. Some T cells may be provided by the graft donor. CDR3 protein: CASSLPPGRGTDTQYF. CDR3 DNA sequence: TGTGCCAGCAGTTTACCTCCGGGCCGAGGAACAGATACGCAGTATTTT.